The rows below give T cell receptor beta chains drawn from one sample of a study of response to subunit inactivated influenza vaccine. MiXCR, run by TCRdb on the RT-PCR reads, gives a single entry per CDR3 protein. The sample has about 570,000 distinct CDR3 sequences, around 10% seen once; the top ten hold 11%. The sample was also reused in another study, on T cells expressing NK-cell markers.

The sequences come from PBMCs from blood, collected on the day of vaccination. The receptor set was obtained from a man aged 50 to 60 who received an inactivated influenza vaccine. CDR3s include the opening cysteine and the closing phenylalanine or tryptophan. The D gene is left open where the match is weak. Expanded clones are given a class, and other clones once, few, many or no size at all.

clone size: .
V gene: TRBV5-1
J gene: TRBJ2-3
D gene: TRBD2
CDR3 DNA: TGCGCCAGCAGCATGGAGCGGGGGGGCCTAGATACGCAGTATTTT
CDR3 protein: CASSMERGGLDTQYF

clone size: .
V gene: TRBV20-1
J gene: TRBJ2-5
D gene: TRBD2
CDR3 DNA: TGCAGCGCACAGCGGGGGCCTCAAGAGACCCAGTACTTC
CDR3 protein: CSAQRGPQETQYF

clone size: few
V gene: TRBV18
J gene: TRBJ2-7
D gene: TRBD2
CDR3 DNA: TGTGCCAGCTCACCCGTACTAGCGGGAGGGTTCCCCTACGAGCAGTACTTC
CDR3 protein: CASSPVLAGGFPYEQYF

clone size: .
V gene: TRBV29-1
J gene: TRBJ1-3
D gene: TRBD1
CDR3 DNA: TGCAGCGTTGCGGAGTGGGACAGGGGTCGAGACACCATATATTTT
CDR3 protein: CSVAEWDRGRDTIYF

clone size: .
V gene: TRBV7-8
J gene: TRBJ2-7
D gene: TRBD1
CDR3 DNA: TGTGCCAGCAGCCATTCCAGACAGGGGCACTACGAGCAGTACTTC
CDR3 protein: CASSHSRQGHYEQYF

clone size: few
V gene: TRBV9
J gene: TRBJ2-5
D gene: TRBD1
CDR3 DNA: TGTGCCAGCAGCGTAGCTGTGAGGGACAGTCAAGAGACCCAGTACTTC
CDR3 protein: CASSVAVRDSQETQYF

clone size: few
V gene: TRBV10-3
J gene: TRBJ1-5
D gene: TRBD1
CDR3 DNA: TGTGCCATAGGACAGGGGGGAGGTCAGCCCCAGCATTTT
CDR3 protein: CAIGQGGGQPQHF

clone size: many
V gene: TRBV12-3/TRBV12-4
J gene: TRBJ1-4
D gene: .
CDR3 DNA: TGTGCCAGCAGTTTATGGGGTAATGGTGAAAAACTGTTTTTT
CDR3 protein: CASSLWGNGEKLFF

clone size: .
V gene: TRBV12-3/TRBV12-4
J gene: TRBJ2-1
D gene: TRBD2
CDR3 DNA: TGTGCCAGCAGTTTGCTAGCGGGAGGCAACAATGAGCAGTTCTTC
CDR3 protein: CASSLLAGGNNEQFF

clone size: few
V gene: TRBV7-2
J gene: TRBJ2-7
D gene: .
CDR3 DNA: TGTGCCAGCAGCTTAGCATCTGCGCGTGCCTACGAGCAGTACTTC
CDR3 protein: CASSLASARAYEQYF

clone size: .
V gene: TRBV29-1
J gene: TRBJ2-1
D gene: .
CDR3 DNA: TGCAGCGTTGAAGGCAGGGCTTACAATGAGCAGTTCTTC
CDR3 protein: CSVEGRAYNEQFF

clone size: .
V gene: TRBV5-1
J gene: TRBJ2-1
D gene: TRBD1
CDR3 DNA: TGCGCCAGCAGCTTGGCCAACAGGGGGCGGTACAATGAGCAGTTCTTC
CDR3 protein: CASSLANRGRYNEQFF

clone size: few
V gene: TRBV4-3
J gene: TRBJ2-1
D gene: TRBD1
CDR3 DNA: TGCGCCAGCAGCCAAGATTCACAGGGGGCGAACGATGAGCAGTTCTTC
CDR3 protein: CASSQDSQGANDEQFF

clone size: few
V gene: TRBV7-3
J gene: TRBJ2-1
D gene: .
CDR3 DNA: TGTGCCAGCAGCTTAATATCCAGCAATGAGCAGTTCTTC
CDR3 protein: CASSLISSNEQFF

clone size: many
V gene: TRBV4-1
J gene: TRBJ1-3
D gene: .
CDR3 DNA: TGCGCCAGCAGCCAAGAAGCGACGGTCGGAAACACCATATATTTT
CDR3 protein: CASSQEATVGNTIYF

clone size: many
V gene: TRBV27
J gene: TRBJ1-6
D gene: .
CDR3 DNA: TGTGCCAGCAGTTTCATTAATTCACCCCTCCACTTT
CDR3 protein: CASSFINSPLHF

clone size: few
V gene: TRBV20-1
J gene: TRBJ1-1
D gene: TRBD1
CDR3 DNA: TGCAGTGCTAAGGGGACAGGGGGCGCAGGGACTGAAGCTTTCTTT
CDR3 protein: CSAKGTGGAGTEAFF

clone size: few
V gene: TRBV5-1
J gene: TRBJ2-3
D gene: TRBD2
CDR3 DNA: TGCGCCAGCAGCTTGGTGTCTAGCGGGGCGATCACCACAGATACGCAGTATTTT
CDR3 protein: CASSLVSSGAITTDTQYF

clone size: few
V gene: TRBV9
J gene: TRBJ2-1
D gene: .
CDR3 DNA: TGTGCCAGCAGCGTACCCAAGTTTGGGGAGATCAATGAGCAGTTCTTC
CDR3 protein: CASSVPKFGEINEQFF

clone size: .
V gene: TRBV21-1
J gene: TRBJ2-5
D gene: .
CDR3 DNA: TGTGCCAGCAGCCTCCGTCGGACACGACAAGAGACCCAGTACTTC
CDR3 protein: CASSLRRTRQETQYF

clone size: few
V gene: TRBV14
J gene: TRBJ2-1
D gene: TRBD2
CDR3 DNA: TGTGCCAGCAGCCAAGATTTAGCGGGGGATAATGAGCAGTTCTTC
CDR3 protein: CASSQDLAGDNEQFF

clone size: .
V gene: TRBV19
J gene: TRBJ2-3
D gene: .
CDR3 DNA: TGTGCCAGTAGTACTAGCTACCCCACAGATACGCAGTATTTT
CDR3 protein: CASSTSYPTDTQYF

clone size: .
V gene: TRBV12-3/TRBV12-4
J gene: TRBJ2-3
D gene: .
CDR3 DNA: TGTGCCAGCAGTTTAGCCATTGGTTGGGGCACGGATACGCAGTATTTT
CDR3 protein: CASSLAIGWGTDTQYF

clone size: .
V gene: TRBV5-6
J gene: TRBJ1-2
D gene: .
CDR3 DNA: TGTGCCAGCAGCTTGCAGGTGTGGGGCTATGGCTACACCTTC
CDR3 protein: CASSLQVWGYGYTF

clone size: .
V gene: TRBV25-1
J gene: TRBJ2-3
D gene: .
CDR3 DNA: TGTGCCAGCAGTGAAGGGGTATCGGGACAACGCACAGATACGCAGTATTTT
CDR3 protein: CASSEGVSGQRTDTQYF

clone size: few
V gene: TRBV18
J gene: TRBJ2-7
D gene: .
CDR3 DNA: TGTGCCAGCTCAACCGAACCGGGACCGAACATCGAGCAGTACTTC
CDR3 protein: CASSTEPGPNIEQYF

clone size: .
V gene: TRBV28
J gene: TRBJ2-1
D gene: .
CDR3 DNA: TGTGCCAGCAGCGCTTCTCGTCAGCGGGCCTTCGACAATGAGCAGTTCTTC
CDR3 protein: CASSASRQRAFDNEQFF

clone size: few
V gene: TRBV6-5
J gene: TRBJ2-2
D gene: TRBD1
CDR3 DNA: TGTGCCAGCAGTTACGGTGAAAGGACAGGGAGTACCGGGGAGCTGTTTTTT
CDR3 protein: CASSYGERTGSTGELFF

clone size: few
V gene: TRBV5-1
J gene: TRBJ2-2
D gene: .
CDR3 DNA: TGCGCCAGCAGCTTGTACGCGGGCACCGGGGAGCTGTTTTTT
CDR3 protein: CASSLYAGTGELFF

clone size: .
V gene: TRBV5-1
J gene: TRBJ2-3
D gene: .
CDR3 DNA: TGCGCCAGCAGCTTACAGGGGAGGCAAGATACGCAGTATTTT
CDR3 protein: CASSLQGRQDTQYF

clone size: few
V gene: TRBV2
J gene: TRBJ2-2
D gene: .
CDR3 DNA: TGTGCCAGCAGTCCCCTGACAGAATTAACCGGGGAGCTGTTTTTT
CDR3 protein: CASSPLTELTGELFF

clone size: few
V gene: TRBV28
J gene: TRBJ1-1
D gene: .
CDR3 DNA: TGTGCCAGCAGTAACCGGCAGGGCGCCGAGAACACTGAAGCTTTCTTT
CDR3 protein: CASSNRQGAENTEAFF

clone size: .
V gene: TRBV18
J gene: TRBJ2-7
D gene: .
CDR3 DNA: TGTGCCAGCTCTCAAAGCAGGGGATCCTACGAGCAGTACTTC
CDR3 protein: CASSQSRGSYEQYF

clone size: many
V gene: TRBV5-1
J gene: TRBJ2-1
D gene: TRBD1
CDR3 DNA: TGCGCCAGCAGCTTTCCCGGGACAGGTGGAAATGAGCAGTTCTTC
CDR3 protein: CASSFPGTGGNEQFF

clone size: .
V gene: TRBV7-2
J gene: TRBJ2-1
D gene: TRBD2
CDR3 DNA: TGTGCCAGCAGACGCGGGGGGGGCTACAATGAGCAGTTCTTC
CDR3 protein: CASRRGGGYNEQFF